The clone carrying this T cell receptor (beta chain) was seen a handful of times. As processed by the authors: Counts of nucleated cells, estimated from reference gene primer amplification, were obtained. This table comes from immunoSEQ multiplex PCR, and its TCRdb copy is limited to in-frame clones, with some not included. The V and J calls and the clone size are those of that table, but D and trimming were determined from the DNA. The sample yields 95,000 to 150,000 clones, approximately 90% seen once. The sample belongs to a study of blood T cell repertoires in COVID-19. Study-level background: PBMCs, B-cell-depleted T cells, or T cells provided the cDNA or gDNA that made up the material.

This TCR derives from a man between 35 and 55 years old with acute or convalescent COVID-19. The sample consisted of peripheral blood.

CDR3 in DNA: TGTGCCAGCAGCCCTACACGGGACAGAGAGACCCAGTACTTC. Translated: CASSPTRDRETQYF. The V gene is TRBV3-1 (or the pseudogene TRBV3-2), the J gene TRBJ2-5; 7 nucleotides line up with TRBD1. Germline V CDR1 and CDR2: LGHDT, YNNKEL (reference sequence). V trimming: 4 bases; J trimming: 4 bases; junction bases outside the gene matches: 6. CDR3 size: 14 residues.